The 24 T cell receptor beta chains listed next were all sequenced from one sample in a study of response to subunit inactivated influenza vaccine. TCRdb independently ran MiXCR on the RT-PCR reads; one entry per CDR3 protein. The repertoire has about 520,000 distinct CDR3 sequences, approximately 7.7% of them found once; the top ten carry around 13%. The sequencing used PBMCs from blood, collected less than 30 months after vaccination. These receptors came from a man aged 50-75 years who received an inactivated influenza vaccine.

This clonotype was observed a handful of times. The genes are TRBV27 and TRBJ2-5; 7 bases match TRBD1. The CDR3 sequence is 14 residues long. The junction had 6 bases not matched to a gene; V was cut back by 5 bases and J by 3 bases. Germline V lookup: CDR1 MNHEY, CDR2 SMNVEV (reference sequence). In DNA form, the CDR3 reads TGTGCCAGCAGTGGTCGGACAGGAAAAGAGACCCAGTACTTC. Protein sequence: CASSGRTGKETQYF.

J is TRBJ2-3 and V is TRBV7-9; D gene unclear. Looked up from germline, CDR1 is SEHNR and CDR2 is FQNEAQ (reference sequence). The germline V and J ends were trimmed by 0 bases and 6 bases, with 10 bases remaining between them. The CDR3 totals 14 residues. This CDR3 reads CASSLASEADTQYF. CDR3 sequence (DNA): TGTGCCAGCAGCTTAGCGTCTGAGGCGGATACGCAGTATTTT.

This clonotype appeared many times. This chain links TRBV7-3 with TRBJ2-1; TRBD2 agrees at 8 bases. With 6 bases clipped from V and 0 bases from J, the junction kept 7 bases outside the gene matches. The CDR3 covers 16 residues. CDR1 is SGHTA and CDR2 is FQGTGA in the germline V gene. The CDR3 nucleotides read TGTGCCAGCAGTATAGCCGGGACTAGCTCCTACAATGAGCAGTTCTTC. As protein: CASSIAGTSSYNEQFF.

This clonotype was seen many times. CDR3: CSAGGGYGYTF. The CDR3, as DNA: TGCAGTGCTGGGGGGGGCTATGGCTACACCTTC. The rearrangement uses TRBV20-1 and TRBJ1-2; TRBD1 might be the D (5 bases). The CDR3 covers 11 residues. V was shortened by 5 bases and J by 4 bases, with 8 bases between the two germline ends. Per the germline V gene, CDR1 is DFQATT and CDR2 is SNEGSKA (reference sequence).

J is TRBJ2-1 and V is TRBV3-1, with D possibly being TRBD2 (5 bases). The germline V gene encodes CDR1 LGHDT and CDR2 YNNKEL (reference sequence). Trimming stripped 4 bases from V and 5 bases from J, with 15 bases between. The CDR3 has 15 amino acids. The CDR3 region has the DNA TGTGCCAGCAGCCCCAGGTCTCTCGGGGACAATGAGCAGTTCTTC. Its protein is CASSPRSLGDNEQFF.

This clonotype showed up many times. The genes are TRBV9 and TRBJ1-5, with 7 bases aligning to TRBD1. CDR1 SGDLS and CDR2 YYNGEE come from the germline V gene. There are 15 residues in the CDR3. Trimming removed 4 bases from V and 3 bases from J; junction bases left unmatched: 7. The chain's CDR3 is CASSPETGINQPQHF. In DNA form, the CDR3 reads TGTGCCAGCAGCCCCGAGACAGGGATCAATCAGCCCCAGCATTTT. The variable domain in full, with the rest retrieved from reference TRBV9 and TRBJ1-5, is DSGVTQTPKHLITATGQRVTLRCSPRSGDLSVYWYQQSLDQGLQFLIQYYNGEERAKGNILERFSAQQFPDLHSELNLSSLELGDSALYFCASSPETGINQPQHFGDGTRLSIL.

This clonotype was recorded many times. The rearrangement links TRBV25-1 to TRBJ1-5; D gene ambiguous. The V end was cut by 6 bases, the J end by 1 base, with 10 bases between. This CDR3 has 14 amino acids. CDR1 is MGHDK, CDR2 SYGVNS, per germline. The CDR3 DNA reads TGTGCCAGCAGCCCTTGGAAAAGCAATCAGCCCCAGCATTTT. It translates to CASSPWKSNQPQHF.

In this sample, this clonotype turned up a few times. This may be a read error: a much more frequent sequence differs by one nucleotide. The CDR3 sequence: CAIRGDGYEQYF. CDR3 DNA: TGTGCCATCAGAGGGGACGGGTACGAGCAGTACTTC. The J gene is TRBJ2-7, the V gene TRBV10-3; the D gene could be TRBD1 or TRBD2 (5 bases each). This CDR3 comprises 12 residues. The germline V gene encodes CDR1 ENHRY and CDR2 SYGVKD. V lost 6 bases and J 4 bases, leaving 10 bases between the germline ends.

This clonotype has more than one count but fewer than ten. The chain employs TRBV4-2 and TRBJ2-3; 8 nucleotides match TRBD1. Germline assignment: CDR1 LGHNA and CDR2 YNFKEQ. Trimming took 0 bases from V and 6 from J; bases not matched to a gene: 8. The CDR3 runs 16 residues. The CDR3 sequence: CASSQETGQGVDTQYF. CDR3 DNA: TGTGCCAGCAGCCAAGAAACCGGACAGGGTGTGGATACGCAGTATTTT.

The gene calls are TRBV21-1 and TRBJ1-2; TRBD1 is taken as the D call from the table, unchecked against the DNA. TRBV21-1 corresponds to a pseudogene. This CDR3 has 13 residues. CDR3 loop: CASSGGQGHGYTF. CDR3 nucleotide sequence: TGTGCCAGCAGCGGGGGACAGGGCCATGGCTACACCTTC.

The table lists this clonotype with many counts. The CDR3 loop is CASSQLGTGGYIQYF. The CDR3 coding sequence is TGTGCCAGCAGTCAATTGGGGACAGGGGGCTACATTCAGTACTTC. This chain connects TRBV12-3 or TRBV12-4 to TRBJ2-4, with TRBD1 matching 12 bases. The CDR3 has 15 residues. Trimming cost V 5 bases and J 8 bases; bases outside gene matches: 7.

The chain links TRBV28 to TRBJ2-7; D ambiguous. This CDR3 spans 11 amino acids. Between the trimmed V and J ends, which lost 11 bases and 3 bases, there was a span of 11 bases. Per germline, CDR1 MDHEN and CDR2 SYDVKM. The CDR3 reads CASKAFYEQYF. The CDR3 region has the DNA TGTGCCTCCAAGGCGTTCTACGAGCAGTACTTC.

This clonotype was found a few times. V gene TRBV5-1 combines with J gene TRBJ2-3; D is ambiguous. The germline gives CDR1 SGHRS, CDR2 YFSETQ. This CDR3 has 15 residues. Trimming cost V 1 base and J 6 bases, with 15 bases left between them. The CDR3 DNA reads TGCGCCAGCAGCTTGCGGCTTTTGGGTCTCGATACGCAGTATTTT. This gives the protein CASSLRLLGLDTQYF.

The chain has TRBV10-3 and TRBJ1-2; no clear D gene. V lost 6 bases to trimming and J lost 1 base, with 12 bases between them. The CDR3 runs to 14 residues. Germline loops: CDR1 ENHRY, CDR2 SYGVKD. CDR3 DNA: TGTGCCATCAGGGGCAACACACTTAACTATGGCTACACCTTC. This encodes CAIRGNTLNYGYTF.

About this clonotype: Being one base from a much bigger clone, this may be a read error. As the CDR3 is not closed by the conserved phenylalanine or tryptophan, this likely results from a read error. The V and J genes are TRBV6-1 and TRBJ1-2; 9 bases are shared with TRBD1. The length of the CDR3 is 15 residues. With V trimmed by 6 bases and J by 6 bases, 11 bases remained unmatched. Per germline, CDR1 MNHNS and CDR2 SASEGT. The CDR3 is CASSSDRGAHDGYTL. The CDR3 nucleotides are TGTGCCAGCAGCTCCGACAGGGGGGCGCATGATGGCTACACCCTC.

In its sample, this clonotype was seen many times. This chain links TRBV20-1 with TRBJ2-1; D is uncertain. The CDR3 spans 13 residues. The V gene lost 2 bases and the J gene lost 6 bases, with 11 bases spanning the gap. CDR1 is DFQATT and CDR2 is SNEGSKA in the germline V gene (reference sequence). CDR3 sequence (DNA): TGCAGTGCTAGAACGTACAAATCCAATGAGCAGTTCTTC. Protein: CSARTYKSNEQFF.

V usage is TRBV4-2 and J usage is TRBJ1-2; tentatively, D is TRBD1 (5 bases). This CDR3 comprises 15 residues. V lost 1 base to trimming and J lost 6 bases, with 15 bases between them. Per the germline V gene, CDR1 is LGHNA and CDR2 is YNFKEQ. CDR3 nucleotides: TGTGCCAGCAGCCAAGCGGGGGACGTGGTAAATGGCTACACCTTC. Its translation is CASSQAGDVVNGYTF.

This clonotype was seen many times. The V gene is TRBV28, the J gene TRBJ2-1, with unresolved D. The V and J ends lost 6 bases and 0 bases respectively, with 12 bases between them. The CDR3 spans 15 residues. CDR1 is MDHEN, CDR2 SYDVKM, per germline. The CDR3 region is CASRRVRSSYNEQFF. In DNA form, the CDR3 reads TGTGCCAGCAGACGGGTCCGAAGCTCCTACAATGAGCAGTTCTTC.

In DNA form, the CDR3 reads TGCGCCAGCAGCGGGGACCGGGACAGGGGGATTTGGGAGCAGTACTTC. Encoded protein: CASSGDRDRGIWEQYF. The chain is built from TRBV5-1 and TRBJ2-7, with 11 bases lining up with TRBD1. After removal of 4 bases from V and 7 bases from J, the junction contained 13 bases not matched to a gene. CDR3 length: 16 amino acids. From germline, CDR1 is SGHRS and CDR2 YFSETQ.

This chain connects TRBV5-1 to TRBJ2-5; D gene unclear. The CDR3 is 13 amino acids. The germline V gene has CDR1 SGHRS and CDR2 YFSETQ. Trimming shortened V by 1 base and J by 3 bases, and 7 bases separated the two germline ends. CDR3 in amino acids: CASSLRPEETQYF. The CDR3 bases are TGCGCCAGCAGCTTGAGGCCAGAAGAGACCCAGTACTTC. Full variable domain (missing parts from reference TRBV5-1 and TRBJ2-5): KAGVTQTPRYLIKTRGQQVTLSCSPISGHRSVSWYQQTPGQGLQFLFEYFSETQRNKGNFPGRFSGRQFSNSRSEMNVSTLELGDSALYLCASSLRPEETQYFGPGTRLLVL.

This clonotype has just one count. This may arise from a read error, as a much more abundant clone is one base away. CDR3 coding DNA: TGCGCCAGCAGCCCGGCTGGTCGGGGCCCGTACGAGCAGTACTTC. Translation: CASSPAGRGPYEQYF. V gene TRBV5-1 combines with J gene TRBJ2-7, with D perhaps matching TRBD1 or TRBD2 (5 bases each). This CDR3 comprises 15 residues. Germline CDR1 and CDR2: SGHRS and YFSETQ. V lost 4 bases, J lost 4 bases, and 18 bases lay in between.

This clonotype has at least ten counts. The rearrangement uses TRBV12-3 or TRBV12-4 and TRBJ2-2, with D possibly TRBD2 on 5 matching bases. V lost 3 bases and J 6 bases, leaving 23 bases between the germline ends. The length of the CDR3 is 18 residues. The CDR3 DNA follows: TGTGCCAGCAGTTTTGGGGTGAGCGCGGGTGAGCTCGCCGGGGAGCTGTTTTTT. It is translated as CASSFGVSAGELAGELFF.

J is TRBJ2-6 and V is TRBV6-2 or TRBV6-3; weak D call: TRBD2 (5 bases). Deletions cut 2 bases from V and 0 bases from J, with 8 bases between. The CDR3 covers 16 residues. Germline-derived CDR1 and CDR2 are MNHEY and SVGEGT. The CDR3 sequence: CASSYGRGSGANVLTF. CDR3 in DNA: TGTGCCAGCAGTTACGGTCGGGGCTCTGGGGCCAACGTCCTGACTTTC.

This clonotype has only a few counts. The CDR3 DNA reads as TGCGCCAGCAGCCCCGGAGGGCCGGCTAATGAAAAACTGTTTTTT. It translates to CASSPGGPANEKLFF. The V gene is TRBV4-1, the J gene TRBJ1-4; no definite D call. The CDR3 covers 15 residues. The germline V gene has CDR1 MGHRA and CDR2 YSYEKL. The V gene lost 4 bases and the J gene lost 3 bases, with 12 bases spanning the gap.